This T cell receptor beta chain comes out of a study of T-cell memory formation after mild COVID-19. Regarding this clonotype: Its antigen is undetermined.

General study results and limits: Clones shrinking from day 15 to 85 showed even CD4/CD8 mixes; later expanders tilted CD4+.

From the 5' RACE reads, TCRdb called clonotypes with MiXCR, one entry per CDR3 protein. The table includes 250,000 to 350,000 distinct CDR3 sequences, around 15% detected once. This CDR3 region has 15 residues. Trimming left V 5 bases short and J 2 bases short, with 13 bases between. Germline CDR1 SGHAT, CDR2 FQNNGV. Source material: PBMCs or a T cell subset sorted from them (not recorded which). The chain uses TRBV11-2 and TRBJ2-4, with D possibly being TRBD1 (6 bases). The clonotype comes from a man between 18 and 35 years old who had mild COVID-19 (a few samples of this study predate the infection). Cell type and time point are not known. CDR3 loop: CASSPLQGPKNIQYF. CDR3 DNA: TGTGCCAGCAGCCCCCTACAGGGACCCAAAAACATTCAGTACTTC.